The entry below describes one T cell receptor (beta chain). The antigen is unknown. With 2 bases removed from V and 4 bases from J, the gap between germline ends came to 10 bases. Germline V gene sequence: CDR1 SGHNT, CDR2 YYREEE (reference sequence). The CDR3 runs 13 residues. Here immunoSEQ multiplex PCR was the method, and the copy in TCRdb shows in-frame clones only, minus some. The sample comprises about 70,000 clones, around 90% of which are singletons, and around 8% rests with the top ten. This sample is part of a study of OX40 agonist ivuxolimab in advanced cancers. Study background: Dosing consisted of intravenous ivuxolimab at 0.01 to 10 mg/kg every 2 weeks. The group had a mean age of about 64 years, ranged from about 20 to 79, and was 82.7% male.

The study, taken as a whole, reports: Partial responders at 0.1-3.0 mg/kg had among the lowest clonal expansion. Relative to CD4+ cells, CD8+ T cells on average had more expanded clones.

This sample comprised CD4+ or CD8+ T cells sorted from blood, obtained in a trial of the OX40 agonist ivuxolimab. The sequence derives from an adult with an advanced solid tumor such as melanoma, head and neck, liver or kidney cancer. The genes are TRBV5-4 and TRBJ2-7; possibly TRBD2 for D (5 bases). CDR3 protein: CASSFGTGYEQYF. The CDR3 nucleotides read TGTGCCAGCAGCTTTGGAACGGGGTACGAGCAGTACTTC. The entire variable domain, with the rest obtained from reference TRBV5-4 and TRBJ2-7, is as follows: ETGVTQSPTHLIKTRGQQVTLRCSSQSGHNTVSWYQQALGQGPQFIFQYYREEENGRGNFPPRFSGLQFPNYSSELNVNALELDDSALYLCASSFGTGYEQYFGPGTRLTVT.